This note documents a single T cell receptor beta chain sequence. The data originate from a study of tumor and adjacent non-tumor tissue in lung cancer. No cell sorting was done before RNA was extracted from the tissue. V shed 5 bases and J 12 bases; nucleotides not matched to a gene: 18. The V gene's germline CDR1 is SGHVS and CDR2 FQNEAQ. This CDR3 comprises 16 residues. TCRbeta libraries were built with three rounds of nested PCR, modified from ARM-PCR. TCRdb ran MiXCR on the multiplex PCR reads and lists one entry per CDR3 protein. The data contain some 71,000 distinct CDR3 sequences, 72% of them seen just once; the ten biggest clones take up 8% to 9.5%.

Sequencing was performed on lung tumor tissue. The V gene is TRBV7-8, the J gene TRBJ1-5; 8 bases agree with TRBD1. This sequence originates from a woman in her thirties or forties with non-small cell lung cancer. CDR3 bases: TGTGCCAGCAGCCGACAGGGGACTTATAGCAATGAGCTCCAGCATTTT. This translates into CASSRQGTYSNELQHF.